A selection of T cell receptor beta chains follows, all from one sample in a study of T cell repertoires in cytomegalovirus infection. TCRdb used MiXCR to reprocess the reads, holding one entry per CDR3 protein. The sample yields approximately 130,000 distinct CDR3 sequences, under 30% seen once. These TCRs are of unknown antigen specificity. The specimen sequenced was PBMCs, sequenced either directly or after in vitro stimulation (not recorded which). The receptors originated from a human donor in good health (CMV status not recorded). Some clones in this sample may be carry-over from other donors' samples. CDR3s include the opening cysteine and the closing phenylalanine or tryptophan. The order of the fields is J gene, D gene, V gene, clone size, CDR3 DNA, CDR3 protein. A D gene is named only where the DNA matches it firmly. The listing skips clone size in some rows; elsewhere it reads once, few, many or a size class.

J gene: TRBJ2-2
D gene: TRBD1
V gene: TRBV5-4
clone size: .
CDR3 DNA: TGTGCCAGCAGCCAGACAGGGGGCGGAAACACCGGGGAGCTGTTTTTT
CDR3 protein: CASSQTGGGNTGELFF

J gene: TRBJ2-1
D gene: TRBD2
V gene: TRBV6-6
clone size: few
CDR3 DNA: TGTGCCAGCAGTTACCTTGGACTAGCGGGCCTTGGCGAGCAGTTCTTC
CDR3 protein: CASSYLGLAGLGEQFF

J gene: TRBJ2-7
D gene: .
V gene: TRBV7-2
clone size: .
CDR3 DNA: TGTGCCAGCAGCCCCGACAGGACAGCCTACGAGCAGTACTTC
CDR3 protein: CASSPDRTAYEQYF

J gene: TRBJ2-2
D gene: TRBD1
V gene: TRBV11-2
clone size: .
CDR3 DNA: TGTGCCAGCAGCTTAGCGGGACAGGGTAATACCGGGGAGCTGTTTTTT
CDR3 protein: CASSLAGQGNTGELFF

J gene: TRBJ2-1
D gene: .
V gene: TRBV12-3/TRBV12-4
clone size: few
CDR3 DNA: TGTGCCAGCATTCTCTCTTTAGCACATGAGCAGTTCTTC
CDR3 protein: CASILSLAHEQFF

J gene: TRBJ2-1
D gene: TRBD1
V gene: TRBV28
clone size: .
CDR3 DNA: TGTGCCAGCTCCCCTCCCGGGACAGGATGGACCAATGAGCAGTTCTTC
CDR3 protein: CASSPPGTGWTNEQFF

J gene: TRBJ2-7
D gene: TRBD1
V gene: TRBV6-1
clone size: .
CDR3 DNA: TGTGCCAGCAGCTTACAGGGGGCGCATTACGAGCAGTACTTC
CDR3 protein: CASSLQGAHYEQYF

J gene: TRBJ2-7
D gene: TRBD2
V gene: TRBV7-2
clone size: many
CDR3 DNA: TGTGCCAGCAGCTTAGAGCGGGAGTCCTACCAGTACTTC
CDR3 protein: CASSLERESYQYF

J gene: TRBJ1-1
D gene: TRBD1
V gene: TRBV11-2
clone size: few
CDR3 DNA: TGTGCCAGCAGCGTCGGACAGGGGAACACTGAAGCTTTCTTT
CDR3 protein: CASSVGQGNTEAFF

J gene: TRBJ2-5
D gene: TRBD2
V gene: TRBV7-9
clone size: .
CDR3 DNA: TGTGCCAGCAGCCCTACTAGCGGTAGGCAAGAGACCCAGTACTTC
CDR3 protein: CASSPTSGRQETQYF

J gene: TRBJ1-2
D gene: .
V gene: TRBV30
clone size: .
CDR3 DNA: TGTGCCTGGGGCACAGGGTTCGACGGCTACACCTTC
CDR3 protein: CAWGTGFDGYTF

J gene: TRBJ2-3
D gene: TRBD1
V gene: TRBV12-3/TRBV12-4
clone size: many
CDR3 DNA: TGTGCCAGCAGTTTAATGGGACAGGGGGTCACAGATACGCAGTATTTT
CDR3 protein: CASSLMGQGVTDTQYF

J gene: TRBJ2-1
D gene: TRBD1
V gene: TRBV12-3/TRBV12-4
clone size: few
CDR3 DNA: TGTGCCAGCAGCCCCCCTCCGGACAGGGTGGCCAATGAGCAGTTCTTC
CDR3 protein: CASSPPPDRVANEQFF

J gene: TRBJ2-7
D gene: .
V gene: TRBV30
clone size: .
CDR3 DNA: TGTGCCTGGGCCCATAGCGGCTCCTACGAGCAGTACTTC
CDR3 protein: CAWAHSGSYEQYF

J gene: TRBJ2-1
D gene: .
V gene: TRBV28
clone size: few
CDR3 DNA: TGTGCCAGCAGTGATCCCGGGACCTTCGTTCAGTTCTTC
CDR3 protein: CASSDPGTFVQFF

J gene: TRBJ2-1
D gene: TRBD2
V gene: TRBV2
clone size: .
CDR3 DNA: TGTGCCAGCAGTGAACCGGGACTAGCATCCCATGAGCAGTTCTTC
CDR3 protein: CASSEPGLASHEQFF

J gene: TRBJ2-1
D gene: TRBD1
V gene: TRBV20-1
clone size: few
CDR3 DNA: TGCAGTGCTAGACCGGGACAGGGGGCCTATGAGCAGTTCTTC
CDR3 protein: CSARPGQGAYEQFF

J gene: TRBJ1-3
D gene: TRBD1
V gene: TRBV25-1
clone size: .
CDR3 DNA: TGTGCCAGCAGTGAAGGGGACAGGATCTCTGGAAACACCATATATTTT
CDR3 protein: CASSEGDRISGNTIYF

J gene: TRBJ1-4
D gene: TRBD1
V gene: TRBV7-9
clone size: few
CDR3 DNA: TGTGCCAGCAGCTTAAGGGGGCTGGATGAAAAACTGTTTTTT
CDR3 protein: CASSLRGLDEKLFF

J gene: TRBJ2-7
D gene: .
V gene: TRBV27
clone size: few
CDR3 DNA: TGTGCCACCTCTTACGGGGCGTCCTACGAGCAGTACTTC
CDR3 protein: CATSYGASYEQYF

J gene: TRBJ2-2
D gene: TRBD2
V gene: TRBV20-1
clone size: .
CDR3 DNA: TGCAGTGCAACGGGACTAGCGGGAGCCCCCGGGGAGCTGTTTTTT
CDR3 protein: CSATGLAGAPGELFF

J gene: TRBJ1-1
D gene: .
V gene: TRBV11-3
clone size: .
CDR3 DNA: TGTGCCAGCAGCAGAGGTGGATCGAAGGAAGCTTTCTTT
CDR3 protein: CASSRGGSKEAFF

J gene: TRBJ2-2
D gene: .
V gene: TRBV5-4
clone size: .
CDR3 DNA: TGTGCCAGCAGCTTGGTGGGACCTACCACCGGGGAGCTGTTTTTT
CDR3 protein: CASSLVGPTTGELFF

J gene: TRBJ2-1
D gene: .
V gene: TRBV18
clone size: few
CDR3 DNA: TGTGCCAGCTCACCACCAGGGAACCCCTACAATGAGCAGTTCTTC
CDR3 protein: CASSPPGNPYNEQFF

J gene: TRBJ1-2
D gene: .
V gene: TRBV12-3/TRBV12-4
clone size: many
CDR3 DNA: TGTGCCAGCAGTCCGTTGGGTTCTGGCTACACCTTC
CDR3 protein: CASSPLGSGYTF

J gene: TRBJ2-5
D gene: TRBD2
V gene: TRBV6-2/TRBV6-3
clone size: .
CDR3 DNA: TGTGCCAGCAGCCCGGGACAGGGACTAGCGGGAGTCAAGACCCAGTACTTC
CDR3 protein: CASSPGQGLAGVKTQYF

J gene: TRBJ2-1
D gene: TRBD2
V gene: TRBV18
clone size: .
CDR3 DNA: TGTGCCAGCTCACCATTGCGGGAGACCTACAATGAGCAGTTCTTC
CDR3 protein: CASSPLRETYNEQFF

J gene: TRBJ2-2
D gene: TRBD2
V gene: TRBV7-6
clone size: many
CDR3 DNA: TGTGCCAGCAGCTTATTCGCTAGCGGGAGGGCCAACACCGGGGAGCTGTTTTTT
CDR3 protein: CASSLFASGRANTGELFF

J gene: TRBJ1-5
D gene: .
V gene: TRBV27
clone size: .
CDR3 DNA: TGTGCCAGCAGTTTAATTAGCAATCAGCCCCAGCATTTT
CDR3 protein: CASSLISNQPQHF

J gene: TRBJ2-1
D gene: TRBD1
V gene: TRBV7-2
clone size: many
CDR3 DNA: TGTGCCAGCAGCTCCGCTAGGACCAACCCGGGACAGGGGATGAATGAGCAGTTCTTC
CDR3 protein: CASSSARTNPGQGMNEQFF

J gene: TRBJ2-5
D gene: .
V gene: TRBV6-2/TRBV6-3
clone size: .
CDR3 DNA: TGTGCCAGCAGTTACAGGGGACGTCAAGAGACCCAGTACTTC
CDR3 protein: CASSYRGRQETQYF

J gene: TRBJ1-1
D gene: .
V gene: TRBV19
clone size: few
CDR3 DNA: TGTGCCAGTAGCCCCGGGAGGAGAACTGAAGCTTTCTTT
CDR3 protein: CASSPGRRTEAFF

J gene: TRBJ2-3
D gene: .
V gene: TRBV7-2
clone size: few
CDR3 DNA: TGTGCCAGCAGTCTGGAGCGCACAGATACGCAGTATTTT
CDR3 protein: CASSLERTDTQYF

J gene: TRBJ2-1
D gene: TRBD2
V gene: TRBV7-8
clone size: many
CDR3 DNA: TGTGCCAGCAGCCCACGTCCCGGGACTAGCGGCAATGAGCAGTTCTTC
CDR3 protein: CASSPRPGTSGNEQFF

J gene: TRBJ2-7
D gene: .
V gene: TRBV28
clone size: few
CDR3 DNA: TGTGCCAGCAGTTTATCGGCGGCTCCACGAACCTACGAGCAGTACTTC
CDR3 protein: CASSLSAAPRTYEQYF

J gene: TRBJ1-5
D gene: TRBD1
V gene: TRBV12-3/TRBV12-4
clone size: .
CDR3 DNA: TGTGCCAGCAGGGAGGGACAGGGCAATCAGCCCCAGCATTTT
CDR3 protein: CASREGQGNQPQHF

J gene: TRBJ2-7
D gene: TRBD2
V gene: TRBV28
clone size: .
CDR3 DNA: TGTGCCAGCAGTTCCGGACTAGCGGGAGTCGCGTACGAGCAGTACTTC
CDR3 protein: CASSSGLAGVAYEQYF

J gene: TRBJ2-1
D gene: .
V gene: TRBV14
clone size: few
CDR3 DNA: TGTGCCAGCAGCGTTCGTGACGGGGGCTACAATGAGCAGTTCTTC
CDR3 protein: CASSVRDGGYNEQFF

J gene: TRBJ2-3
D gene: TRBD2
V gene: TRBV4-2
clone size: few
CDR3 DNA: TGTGCCAGCAGCCCGCAAGGGGTAGCGGGAGAAGATACGCAGTATTTT
CDR3 protein: CASSPQGVAGEDTQYF

J gene: TRBJ2-3
D gene: .
V gene: TRBV7-6
clone size: few
CDR3 DNA: TGTGCCAGCTCGACCGCGGTCACAGATACGCAGTATTTT
CDR3 protein: CASSTAVTDTQYF

J gene: TRBJ2-5
D gene: .
V gene: TRBV7-9
clone size: few
CDR3 DNA: TGTGCCAGCAGCTTAAGTCTAGCCGGGGAGACCCAGTACTTC
CDR3 protein: CASSLSLAGETQYF

J gene: TRBJ1-5
D gene: TRBD1
V gene: TRBV7-2
clone size: many
CDR3 DNA: TGTGCCAGCAGCTTAGAACAGGGGAGTCGTCAGCCCCAGCATTTT
CDR3 protein: CASSLEQGSRQPQHF

J gene: TRBJ1-2
D gene: TRBD1
V gene: TRBV7-4
clone size: many
CDR3 DNA: TGTGCCAGCAGCTCTCCCTCGCGGAGGACAGGGTATTCTAACTATGGCTACACCTTC
CDR3 protein: CASSSPSRRTGYSNYGYTF

J gene: TRBJ1-5
D gene: .
V gene: TRBV28
clone size: .
CDR3 DNA: TGTGCCAGCACCTGGTATAGCAATCAGCCCCAGCATTTT
CDR3 protein: CASTWYSNQPQHF

J gene: TRBJ1-2
D gene: .
V gene: TRBV6-1
clone size: .
CDR3 DNA: TGTGCCAGCAGTTATTCGGGCAGGGGTTATGGCTACACCTTC
CDR3 protein: CASSYSGRGYGYTF

J gene: TRBJ2-1
D gene: TRBD2
V gene: TRBV6-6
clone size: .
CDR3 DNA: TGTGCCAGTTATGCCCTGGCGGGAGGATACAATGAGCAGTTCTTC
CDR3 protein: CASYALAGGYNEQFF

J gene: TRBJ2-7
D gene: TRBD2
V gene: TRBV28
clone size: few
CDR3 DNA: TGTGCCAGCAGTTTATCTTCCAGCGGGAGGGCCTTTCTCTACGAGCAGTACTTC
CDR3 protein: CASSLSSSGRAFLYEQYF

J gene: TRBJ2-6
D gene: TRBD2
V gene: TRBV6-1
clone size: few
CDR3 DNA: TGTGCCAGCAGAGGGTGGACTAGCGAAGTCTCTGGGGCCAACGTCCTGACTTTC
CDR3 protein: CASRGWTSEVSGANVLTF

J gene: TRBJ1-5
D gene: .
V gene: TRBV28
clone size: .
CDR3 DNA: TGTGCCAGCAGTTTACTGGGGGCAGGGGAGAATCAGCCCCAGCATTTT
CDR3 protein: CASSLLGAGENQPQHF

J gene: TRBJ1-5
D gene: .
V gene: TRBV7-2
clone size: many
CDR3 DNA: TGTGCCAGCAGCTTAAGGGCAGGAAACGATAATCAGCCCCAGCATTTT
CDR3 protein: CASSLRAGNDNQPQHF

J gene: TRBJ2-1
D gene: TRBD2
V gene: TRBV12-3/TRBV12-4
clone size: many
CDR3 DNA: TGTGCCAGCAGTTTATATTACCCAGCGGGAGGGTTAAGCTCCTACAATGAGCAGTTCTTC
CDR3 protein: CASSLYYPAGGLSSYNEQFF

J gene: TRBJ1-2
D gene: TRBD1
V gene: TRBV12-3/TRBV12-4
clone size: few
CDR3 DNA: TGTGCCAGCAGTTCCACCGGGACAGCTAACTATGGCTACACCTTC
CDR3 protein: CASSSTGTANYGYTF

J gene: TRBJ2-5
D gene: .
V gene: TRBV7-2
clone size: .
CDR3 DNA: TGTGCCAGCAGCTTAGTCCCAATCGGAGAGACCCAGTACTTC
CDR3 protein: CASSLVPIGETQYF

J gene: TRBJ2-1
D gene: TRBD1
V gene: TRBV20-1
clone size: few
CDR3 DNA: TGCAGTGCTAGAACATCGACAGGGGGCTCCTACAATGAGCAGTTCTTC
CDR3 protein: CSARTSTGGSYNEQFF

J gene: TRBJ2-3
D gene: TRBD2
V gene: TRBV15
clone size: .
CDR3 DNA: TGTGCCACCAGCTTACGACTAGCGGGAAACGGAGATACGCAGTATTTT
CDR3 protein: CATSLRLAGNGDTQYF

J gene: TRBJ2-3
D gene: .
V gene: TRBV7-3
clone size: few
CDR3 DNA: TGTGCCAGCAGCTCCGGTAGGCACAGCACAGATACGCAGTATTTT
CDR3 protein: CASSSGRHSTDTQYF

J gene: TRBJ2-3
D gene: .
V gene: TRBV11-2
clone size: .
CDR3 DNA: TGTGCCAGCAGCCTACAAGGAGGGGGACCCACAGATACGCAGTATTTT
CDR3 protein: CASSLQGGGPTDTQYF

J gene: TRBJ2-3
D gene: .
V gene: TRBV19
clone size: .
CDR3 DNA: TGTGCCAGTAGTAGGGGGCTCGGAGATACGCAGTATTTT
CDR3 protein: CASSRGLGDTQYF

J gene: TRBJ1-1
D gene: .
V gene: TRBV7-3
clone size: many
CDR3 DNA: TGTGCCAGCAGCTTAACGGGGGGCGGGGGGACTGAAGCTTTCTTT
CDR3 protein: CASSLTGGGGTEAFF